The clone carrying this T cell receptor (beta chain) was recorded many times. Its antigen is unknown. Individual cDNA molecules carried attached unique molecular identifiers. TCRdb passed the 5' RACE reads through MiXCR, listing each CDR3 protein once. The sample contains about 77,000 distinct CDR3 sequences, 4.5% to 6% of which appear only once. The data were taken from a study of early T cells in non-severe SARS-CoV-2 infection. Whole-study context: RNA in bulk from unsorted whole blood was sequenced, and chains were unpaired. Study-level results: Clonotype matching in VDJdb favored anti-spike CD8 responses and did not capture private and CD4 specificities.

The input for sequencing was whole blood, taken at baseline. The receptor was isolated from an adult who was a healthcare worker with PCR-confirmed SARS-CoV-2 infection or an uninfected control (not recorded which).

CDR3 in amino acids: CSAADRGKSYEQYF. For the CDR3, the DNA is TGCAGCGCCGCCGACAGGGGGAAGTCCTACGAGCAGTACTTC. The chain uses TRBV29-1 and TRBJ2-7, with TRBD1 matching over 9 bases. V lost 7 bases to trimming and J lost 1 base; unmatched junction nucleotides: 8. CDR1 and CDR2 from the germline V gene are SQVTM and ANQGSEA. There are 14 residues in the CDR3.